This TCR beta chain derives from a study of T cell repertoires in cytomegalovirus infection (dated by TCRdb to between 2017 and 2020). Regarding the study in general: Donor HLA type was relevant to the analysis, as public TCR beta signatures indicated carriage of CMV infection together with the matching HLA type.

What the study reported, not specific to this receptor: In both this cohort and an independent approximately 350-donor cohort, the cumulative frequency of public TCR beta family members distinguished carriers of CMV infection plus the relevant HLA type. The ex vivo response was dominated by HLA-C-restricted CMV-specific TCR beta clonotypes, and the single most frequent clonotype in two of eight donors was supplied by these HLA-C-restricted clonotypes.

To note about this clonotype: Its antigen specificity is not known. Base quality data are lacking; no much larger clone is found one base away.

TCRdb shows the sequencer as Illumina HiSeq 1500. Starting from the raw public reads, TCRdb applied fastp trimming at Q25, assembled clones with MiXCR and retained in-frame beta chains. Duplicate CDR3 protein sequences are folded into a single record with the most common DNA and genes. Counted in this sample were about 330,000 distinct CDR3 sequences; over 7.5% of them appeared once. The top ten constitute 4.3% of the sample. Trimming takes 4 bases from V and 0 bases from J, and the germline ends sit 11 bases apart. From cysteine to phenylalanine, the CDR3 is 15 amino acids long. Just CDR3 DNA is preserved here, 45 bases in frame from base 1. As encoded in the germline V gene, CDR1 is SGHTS while CDR2 is YDEGEE.

This receptor was obtained from a human donor in good health (CMV status not recorded). Some clones in this sample may be carry-over from other donors' samples. The V and J segments used are TRBV5-8 and TRBJ2-4, and possibly TRBD2, on 5 matching bases. The material sequenced was PBMCs. Here the CDR3 is given as CASSPTLVAKNIQYF. The DNA is TGTGCCAGCAGCCCGACACTAGTAGCCAAAAACATTCAGTACTTC.